This is a list of T cell receptor beta chains from one sample in a study of cytomegalovirus exposure and HLA in healthy donors. Measured with immunoSEQ multiplex PCR; TCRdb has only the in-frame clones, and not every one. Of approximately 120,000 clones listed, roughly 78% are singletons. Sequenced material: PBMCs. The receptors shown here come from a man younger than 40 in good health and CMV-seronegative. CDR3s include the opening cysteine and the closing phenylalanine or tryptophan. D genes are given only for firm matches. Clone size is shown for a subset of rows, as once, few, many or a class of expanded clone.

clone_size,j_call,d_call,cdr3_length,v_call,cdr3_aa,cdr3_nt
NA,TRBJ1-6,NA,16,TRBV5-4,CASSFGDRSYNSPLHF,TGTGCCAGCAGCTTCGGAGACCGCTCCTATAATTCACCCCTCCACTTT
once,TRBJ2-7,TRBD1,14,TRBV5-1,CASSLAGQPYEQYF,TGCGCCAGCAGCTTGGCGGGACAGCCCTACGAGCAGTACTTC
NA,TRBJ1-2,TRBD1,13,TRBV5-1,CASSFPGGGGYTF,TGCGCCAGCAGCTTCCCAGGGGGAGGCGGCTACACCTTC
NA,TRBJ2-7,NA,14,TRBV11-2,CASSFITASYEQYF,TGTGCCAGCAGTTTTATCACAGCATCCTACGAGCAGTACTTC
NA,TRBJ1-3,TRBD1,16,TRBV28,CASSFRQGPSGNTIYF,TGTGCCAGCAGTTTTAGACAGGGGCCCTCTGGAAACACCATATATTTT
NA,TRBJ2-7,TRBD1,18,TRBV28,CASSSWTGIGGDSYEQYF,TGTGCCAGCAGTTCTTGGACAGGGATCGGGGGAGACTCCTACGAGCAGTACTTC
NA,TRBJ2-1,NA,13,TRBV7-7,CASSLEGAGEQFF,TGTGCTAGCAGCTTGGAGGGGGCAGGGGAGCAGTTCTTC
NA,TRBJ1-1,NA,18,TRBV19,CASSIDRGKAGYDTEAFF,TGTGCCAGTAGTATAGATCGCGGGAAAGCGGGTTACGACACTGAAGCTTTCTTT
NA,TRBJ1-6,TRBD1,16,TRBV27,CASSLLGGQLNSPLHF,TGTGCCAGCAGTTTACTGGGGGGACAGCTTAATTCACCCCTCCACTTT
NA,TRBJ2-7,NA,13,TRBV25-1,CASSDRGSYEQYF,TGTGCCAGCAGTGACCGGGGCTCCTACGAGCAGTACTTC
NA,TRBJ2-6,NA,20,TRBV21-1,CASSKVGTGPKGSGANVLTF,TGTGCCAGCAGCAAAGTTGGGACAGGCCCTAAGGGCTCTGGGGCCAACGTCCTGACTTTC
NA,TRBJ2-7,TRBD2,15,TRBV4-2,CASSQDPGLAYEQYF,TGTGCCAGCAGCCAAGATCCGGGACTAGCTTACGAGCAGTACTTC
NA,TRBJ2-3,TRBD2,15,TRBV6-1,CASRPWAGGADTQYF,TGTGCCAGCAGGCCCTGGGCGGGGGGGGCGGATACGCAGTATTTT
few,TRBJ2-5,TRBD2,15,TRBV7-3,CASSLGLAGVETQYF,TGTGCCAGCAGCTTAGGGCTAGCGGGGGTGGAGACCCAGTACTTC
NA,TRBJ2-7,TRBD2,18,TRBV12-5,CASGREWVSGAEPYEQYF,TGTGCTAGTGGTCGAGAGTGGGTGAGCGGGGCAGAACCCTACGAGCAGTACTTC
NA,TRBJ2-3,NA,14,TRBV9,CASSAGGLSDTQYF,TGTGCCAGCAGCGCCGGGGGACTTTCAGATACGCAGTATTTT
NA,TRBJ2-5,NA,12,TRBV10-3,CAISPTWETQYF,TGTGCCATCAGTCCTACGTGGGAGACCCAGTACTTC